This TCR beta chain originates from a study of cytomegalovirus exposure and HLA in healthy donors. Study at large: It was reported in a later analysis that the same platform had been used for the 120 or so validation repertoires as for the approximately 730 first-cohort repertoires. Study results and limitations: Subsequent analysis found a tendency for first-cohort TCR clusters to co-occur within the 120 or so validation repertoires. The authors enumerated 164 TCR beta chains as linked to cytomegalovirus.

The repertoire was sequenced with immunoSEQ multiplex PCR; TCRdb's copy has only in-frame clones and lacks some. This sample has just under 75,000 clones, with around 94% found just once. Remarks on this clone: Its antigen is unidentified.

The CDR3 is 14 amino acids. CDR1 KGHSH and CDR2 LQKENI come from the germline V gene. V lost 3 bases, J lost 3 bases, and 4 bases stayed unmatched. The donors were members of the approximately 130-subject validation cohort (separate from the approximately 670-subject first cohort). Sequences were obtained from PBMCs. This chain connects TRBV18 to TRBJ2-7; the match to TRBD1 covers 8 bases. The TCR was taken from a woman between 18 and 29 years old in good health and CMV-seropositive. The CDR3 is CASSPGQGHYEQYF. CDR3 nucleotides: TGTGCCAGCTCACCCGGACAGGGCCACTACGAGCAGTACTTC.